The 24 T cell receptor beta chains listed next were all sequenced from one sample in a study of neoadjuvant nivolumab and ipilimumab in lung cancer. Some clones are missing from TCRdb's copy, which holds only in-frame ones; the method was immunoSEQ multiplex PCR. The sample records about 8,100 clones, roughly 83% being singletons. Sequencing used adjacent normal lung tissue, obtained after neoadjuvant nivolumab, alone or with ipilimumab, at or shortly before surgery. These receptors came from an adult with non-small cell lung cancer.

The chain carries TRBV5-1 and TRBJ2-3, with D possibly being TRBD2 (6 bases). CDR1 and CDR2 from the germline V gene are SGHRS and YFSETQ. This CDR3 is built from 15 residues. The V gene lost 4 bases and the J gene lost 3 bases, with 15 bases spanning the gap. DNA for the CDR3: TGCGCCAGCAGCGGCGGGACTTCTCGGACAGATACGCAGTATTTT. This sequence encodes CASSGGTSRTDTQYF.

The count of this clone is one. The chain has TRBV6-5 and TRBJ2-1; D unclear. The CDR3 length is 15 residues. With 7 bases removed from V and 1 base from J, the gap between germline ends came to 14 bases. Germline CDR1 is MNHEY and CDR2 is SVGAGI. CDR3 DNA: TGTGCCAGCATCTCCAGGACGCAATCCTACAATGAGCAGTTCTTC. Protein product: CASISRTQSYNEQFF.

The chain recombines TRBV5-4 with TRBJ1-1; a weak D match, TRBD1 (5 bases). The V gene's germline CDR1 is SGHNT and CDR2 YYREEE (reference sequence). V was clipped by 4 bases and J by 4 bases, with 11 bases between them. This CDR3 contains 13 residues. The CDR3 nucleotides are TGTGCCAGCAGCCTACTGGGGGTCACTGAAGCTTTCTTT. Protein: CASSLLGVTEAFF.

The table lists this clone with a few counts. The chain has TRBV30 and TRBJ2-7; possibly TRBD1 for D (6 bases). CDR1 and CDR2 from the germline V gene are GTSNPN and SVGIG (reference sequence). The CDR3 has 14 residues. The V end lost 5 bases, the J end lost 2 bases, and 16 bases lay between the germline ends. The CDR3 DNA sequence: TGTGCCTGGGTAACAGGGAATCGGCCCTACGAGCAGTACTTC. Translation gives CAWVTGNRPYEQYF.

The chain carries TRBV7-3 and TRBJ1-2, with TRBD1 identical over 7 bases. The germline V gene encodes CDR1 SGHTA and CDR2 FQGTGA. With V trimmed by 6 bases and J by 10 bases, 14 bases remained unmatched. The CDR3 loop spans 14 amino acids. The CDR3 sequence is CASRPTGTYGDYTF. CDR3 coding DNA: TGTGCCAGCAGACCGACAGGGACCTATGGTGACTACACCTTC.

V gene TRBV9 combines with J gene TRBJ1-2, with TRBD1 matching 8 bases. Per the germline V gene, CDR1 is SGDLS and CDR2 is YYNGEE. This CDR3 has 13 residues. Germline trimming cut 4 bases from V and 6 bases from J; bases unmatched to any gene: 5. CDR3 loop: CASSQDRGDGYTF. Here the CDR3 DNA reads TGTGCCAGCAGCCAAGACAGGGGAGATGGCTACACCTTC.

The V and J genes are TRBV18 and TRBJ2-1; TRBD1 matches 8 bases. The length of the CDR3 is 18 residues. V lost 3 bases, J lost 0 bases, and 10 bases stayed unmatched. Germline lookup yields CDR1 KGHSH and CDR2 LQKENI. The CDR3 DNA reads as TGTGCCAGCTCACCTGGACAGGGTAGGTTAGCCTCCTACAATGAGCAGTTCTTC. Translation gives CASSPGQGRLASYNEQFF.

V is TRBV10-3 and J is TRBJ1-1; 8 nucleotides agree with TRBD1. The CDR3 has 14 amino acids. After removal of 8 bases from V and 5 bases from J, the junction contained 10 bases not matched to a gene. CDR1 is ENHRY and CDR2 is SYGVKD in the germline V gene. The CDR3 reads CAIDSGQGATEAFF. CDR3 in DNA: TGTGCCATCGATTCGGGGCAGGGGGCTACTGAAGCTTTCTTT.

This chain uses TRBV5-1 with TRBJ2-1, with D perhaps TRBD2 (5 bases). The CDR3 is 13 amino acids. Trimming took off 4 bases at V and 7 bases at J, with 12 bases between the two ends. CDR1 is SGHRS and CDR2 is YFSETQ in the germline V gene. CDR3 residues: CASSPDLRNEQFF. For the CDR3, the DNA is TGCGCCAGCAGCCCGGACTTAAGGAATGAGCAGTTCTTC.

The chain is built from TRBV5-1 and TRBJ1-1; no firm D call. The CDR3 extends over 13 amino acids. V shed 0 bases and J shed 3 bases, with 6 bases lying between them. Germline CDR1 SGHRS, CDR2 YFSETQ. This CDR3 is CASSLVSDTEAFF. The CDR3 nucleotides are TGCGCCAGCAGCTTGGTGTCGGACACTGAAGCTTTCTTT.

Here the CDR3 reads CASGPSSGEQFF. DNA of the CDR3: TGTGCCAGCGGACCATCTAGCGGGGAGCAGTTCTTC. V gene TRBV6-6 combines with J gene TRBJ2-1; TRBD2 matches 8 bases. V lost 8 bases to trimming and J lost 10 bases; unmatched junction nucleotides: 7. Germline V gene sequence: CDR1 MNHNY, CDR2 SVGAGI (reference sequence). The CDR3 length is 12 residues.

The CDR3 protein is CASSQEDRAYNSPLHF. In nucleotides, the CDR3 is TGCGCCAGCAGCCAAGAGGACAGGGCATATAATTCACCCCTCCACTTT. The chain is built from TRBV4-1 and TRBJ1-6; the match to TRBD1 covers 8 bases. Trimming took 0 bases from V and 4 from J; bases not matched to a gene: 2. CDR3 size: 16 residues. The germline V gene has CDR1 MGHRA and CDR2 YSYEKL.

The chain couples TRBV9 to TRBJ2-3; D possibly corresponds to TRBD1 (5 bases). The germline V gene has CDR1 SGDLS and CDR2 YYNGEE. The CDR3 has 15 amino acids. The germline V and J ends were trimmed by 2 bases and 0 bases, with 10 bases remaining between them. The CDR3 bases are TGTGCCAGCAGCGTTGGGGCCAAGAGCACAGATACGCAGTATTTT. It specifies CASSVGAKSTDTQYF.

V and J are TRBV6-5 and TRBJ2-7; D perhaps matches TRBD2 (6 bases). The CDR3 totals 14 residues. Per the germline V gene, CDR1 is MNHEY and CDR2 is SVGAGI. Trimming cost V 5 bases and J 6 bases, with 17 bases left between them. CDR3 in amino acids: CASSTPGTWGEQYF. Here the CDR3 DNA reads TGTGCCAGCAGTACCCCGGGGACTTGGGGCGAGCAGTACTTC.

This clone was observed a single time. This chain links TRBV11-2 with TRBJ1-6; weak D call: TRBD1 (6 bases). The CDR3 contains 15 residues. Germline assignment: CDR1 SGHAT and CDR2 FQNNGV. With 4 bases removed from V and 7 bases from J, the gap between germline ends came to 14 bases. The CDR3 region is CASSSRTDANSPLHF. The CDR3 nucleotides read TGTGCCAGCAGCTCCAGGACAGACGCAAATTCACCCCTCCACTTT.

There are a few counts of this clone. This chain links TRBV11-2 with TRBJ1-2, with a possible D match to TRBD1 (6 bases). Germline V lookup: CDR1 SGHAT, CDR2 FQNNGV. This CDR3 is built from 13 residues. Trimming shortened V by 2 bases and J by 8 bases, and 12 bases separated the two germline ends. For the CDR3, the DNA is TGTGCCAGCAGCTTACAGGGGAGGAAAGGCTACACCTTC. It codes for CASSLQGRKGYTF. The full variable domain, with the rest looked up from reference TRBV11-2 and TRBJ1-2, is EAGVAQSPRYKIIEKRQSVAFWCNPISGHATLYWYQQILGQGPKLLIQFQNNGVVDDSQLPKDRFSAERLKGVDSTLKIQPAKLEDSAVYLCASSLQGRKGYTFGSGTRLTVV.

This clone was detected a few times. The chain joins TRBV2 to TRBJ1-1; D gene ambiguous. The CDR3 runs 16 residues. The germline V gene encodes CDR1 SNHLY and CDR2 FYNNEI. The V end was cut by 7 bases, the J end by 11 bases, with 29 bases between. The CDR3 protein is CASTASDGGVSLNAFF. The DNA of the CDR3 is TGTGCCAGCACCGCCTCGGACGGCGGCGTTTCCCTGAACGCTTTCTTT. The full variable domain, rest sourced from reference TRBV2 and TRBJ1-1, is EPEVTQTPSHQVTQMGQEVILRCVPISNHLYFYWYRQILGQKVEFLVSFYNNEISEKSEIFDDQFSVERPDGSNFTLKIRSTKLEDSAMYFCASTASDGGVSLNAFFGQGTRLTVV.

The chain joins TRBV11-2 to TRBJ2-7; TRBD1 might be the D (7 bases). This CDR3 contains 16 residues. With 4 bases removed from V and 4 bases from J, the gap between germline ends came to 20 bases. Germline V lookup: CDR1 SGHAT, CDR2 FQNNGV. The DNA for the CDR3 is TGTGCCAGCAGCTCGCCTGACAGGGAGGACTGGTACGAGCAGTACTTC. It translates to CASSSPDREDWYEQYF.

The J gene is TRBJ1-2, the V gene TRBV5-6; no definite D call. This CDR3 region has 15 residues. Trimming left V 2 bases short and J 8 bases short, with 19 bases between. The V gene's germline CDR1 is SGHDT and CDR2 YYEEEE. This CDR3 is CASSFDMDALYGYTF. In DNA, the CDR3 is TGTGCCAGCAGCTTTGATATGGACGCCCTATACGGCTACACCTTC.

The chain is built from TRBV6-5 and TRBJ2-7; TRBD1 agrees at 7 bases. Germline-derived CDR1 and CDR2 are MNHEY and SVGAGI. The V and J ends lost 5 bases and 2 bases, in that order; junction bases with no gene match: 6. CDR3 size: 14 residues. The CDR3 reads CASSPSTGTYEQYF. The CDR3 DNA reads TGTGCCAGCAGTCCGTCGACAGGGACCTACGAGCAGTACTTC.

The chain recombines TRBV27 with TRBJ1-5; TRBD1 matches at 10 bases. The germline V gene has CDR1 MNHEY and CDR2 SMNVEV (reference sequence). The trim removed 6 bases at V and 3 bases at J, leaving 5 bases unmatched. The CDR3 length is 15 residues. CDR3 bases: TGTGCCAGCAGACCAGGGACAGGGGCCAATCAGCCCCAGCATTTT. This translates into CASRPGTGANQPQHF.

This clone has only a few counts. This sequence joins TRBV6-5 and TRBJ1-5, with 11 bases fitting TRBD1. The CDR3 contains 13 residues. Germline CDR1 MNHEY, CDR2 SVGAGI. V lost 10 bases and J lost 7; bases outside the gene matches: 6. CDR3 in amino acids: CATMDRGRQPQHF. The CDR3 DNA follows: TGTGCCACCATGGACAGGGGGCGGCAGCCCCAGCATTTT.

V is TRBV2 and J is TRBJ2-7; D uncertain. Trimming cost V 6 bases and J 2 bases, with 8 bases left between them. Looked up from germline, CDR1 is SNHLY and CDR2 is FYNNEI. CDR3 length: 12 amino acids. CDR3 in amino acids: CASRSDAYEQYF. The CDR3 DNA sequence: TGTGCCAGCAGGTCGGACGCCTACGAGCAGTACTTC.

V gene TRBV5-1 combines with J gene TRBJ2-7, with 7 bases aligning to TRBD1. The germline V gene encodes CDR1 SGHRS and CDR2 YFSETQ. This CDR3 has 14 residues. V was pared by 0 bases and J by 4 bases, with 4 bases of the junction left unmatched. This CDR3 reads CASSLGQGEYEQYF. CDR3 nucleotides: TGCGCCAGCAGCTTGGGCCAGGGGGAATACGAGCAGTACTTC.